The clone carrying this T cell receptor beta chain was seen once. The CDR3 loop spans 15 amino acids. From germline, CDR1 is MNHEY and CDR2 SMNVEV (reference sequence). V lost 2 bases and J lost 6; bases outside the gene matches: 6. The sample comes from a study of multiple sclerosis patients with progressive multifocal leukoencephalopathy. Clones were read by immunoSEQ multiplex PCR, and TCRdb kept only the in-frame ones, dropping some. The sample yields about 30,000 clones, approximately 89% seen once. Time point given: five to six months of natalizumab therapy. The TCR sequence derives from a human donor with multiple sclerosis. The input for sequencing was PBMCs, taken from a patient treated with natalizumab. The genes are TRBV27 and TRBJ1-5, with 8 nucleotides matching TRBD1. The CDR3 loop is CASSLAGGQAQPQHF. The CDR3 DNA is TGTGCCAGCAGTTTAGCAGGGGGACAGGCTCAGCCCCAGCATTTT.